This T cell receptor beta chain appears in the sequencing data of a study of vaccination effects on CD4 cells after COVID-19. TCRdb's table, derived via immunoSEQ multiplex PCR, lists solely in-frame clones and lacks some. This sample has about 22,000 clones, with approximately 70% found just once. ViraFEST used viral peptide pools to expand antigen-specific CD4+ T cells before sequencing. Once cultured for approximately ten days, the cells underwent separation to obtain CD4+ T cells. As their vaccination, participants received two doses of either BNT162b2 or mRNA-1273. The V gene end was trimmed by 3 bases and the J gene end by 1 base; junction bases not matched to a gene: 6. Germline CDR1 LGHDT, CDR2 YNNKEL (reference sequence). The CDR3 sequence is 16 residues long. A word on this clone: Antigen specificity is unknown.

The gene calls are TRBV3-1 (or the pseudogene TRBV3-2) and TRBJ1-5; TRBD1 aligns across 7 bases. Sample: CD4+ T cells from PBMCs cultured with HCoV-NL63 spike peptides, taken after COVID-19 vaccination. The clonotype was recovered from a human donor who received a COVID-19 vaccine. The CDR3 loop is CASSQDLGQSNQPQHF. CDR3 sequence (DNA): TGTGCCAGCAGCCAGGATTTGGGACAGAGCAATCAGCCCCAGCATTTT.